This TCR beta chain was sequenced for a study of T cell changes during pregnancy in multiple sclerosis. Produced via immunoSEQ multiplex PCR; TCRdb's table is partial and in-frame only. The table records approximately 57,000 clones, about 91% of them present only once. The CDR3 has 16 amino acids. V lost 6 bases and J lost 4; bases outside the gene matches: 13. Germline loops: CDR1 SGHRS, CDR2 YFSETQ. V and J are TRBV5-1 and TRBJ2-3; TRBD2 agrees at 8 bases. Sequenced material: CD4+ T cells from peripheral blood mononuclear cells, taken in the second trimester of pregnancy. The sequence came from a female donor with multiple sclerosis, enrolled in a pregnancy study. In DNA, the CDR3 is TGCGCCAGCAAGCGCCTCCCGGGGGGGCCCCCAGATACGCAGTATTTT. This codes for CASKRLPGGPPDTQYF.